Sequencing of this T cell receptor (beta chain) was carried out in a study of cytomegalovirus exposure and HLA in healthy donors. General study results and limits: Rare sequences made up most TCRs, while some public TCRs were found in many donors.

Clones were sequenced by immunoSEQ multiplex PCR, and TCRdb holds only the in-frame ones, with some missing. The data hold 150,000 to 200,000 clones, with less than 90% observed a single time. Points on this clone: Antigen specificity is unknown.

Trimming pared 0 bases from V and 9 bases from J, leaving 9 bases between. The CDR3 runs to 13 residues. Germline-derived CDR1 and CDR2 are SGHDN and FVKESK. This TCR derives from a woman aged 18-29 years in good health and CMV-seronegative. V is TRBV14 and J is TRBJ2-1, with D possibly matching TRBD2 (5 bases). The specimen was PBMCs. This CDR3 is CASSQDRGIEQFF. CDR3 in DNA: TGTGCCAGCAGCCAAGATCGGGGTATTGAGCAGTTCTTC.